This T cell receptor beta chain was observed in a study of shared clonotypes between healthy human individuals (dated by TCRdb to the early 2020s). Background on the whole study: The cohort comprised a couple of women and a few men aged 18 to 49 years. Per donor, three plates each were used for CD4 naive and CD4 memory, two for CD8 naive, and one for CD8 memory. The study deeply sequenced blood TCR repertoires of several healthy adults to estimate repertoire size and the extent of clonotype sharing between individuals. To increase sequencing depth and limit assay-specific biases, different laboratories used diverse techniques to prepare libraries and sequence TCR repertoires. Each donor's leukapheresis produced roughly between about 0.9 and 9.5 billion PBMCs. The full study reports these points: Pairwise subsampling indicated that sequencing depth was expected to affect the degree of clonotype sharing among donors. Compared with non-shared clonotypes, clonotypes shared by all four sorted-subset donors had higher generation probabilities. Naive subsets generally had larger estimated clonotype richness than memory subsets. Sampling was restricted to blood, and TCR repertoires in tissues likely differ from the TCR repertoires found in blood. Incomplete sequencing was indicated by rarefaction of sorted-subset datasets, despite the large sequencing depth. When several donors were compared, the shared fraction of clonotypes was 5% to 6.5% for naive CD4, 3% to 4% for naive CD8, more than 2% for memory CD4, and roughly 0.43% for memory CD8. Because the study included a small number of donors, the genetic and exposure-history diversity represented was limited.

TCR CDR3 regions were amplified from genomic DNA by multiplex PCR using the deep immunoSEQ assay. Genomic DNA extracted from each cell subset was distributed evenly over all wells of several immunoSEQ 96-well plates, and each plate served as one replicate. For sorted subsets, 200 to 250 ng of genomic DNA, equivalent to around 31,000 T cell genomes, went into each replicate PCR. Purified libraries were quantified with a Qubit 3.0 fluorometer, sized on a Bioanalyzer 2100, and re-quantified with the KAPA Library Quantification kit. Every immunoSEQ 96-well plate was sequenced on a separate single-read 150-cycle Illumina NextSeq 550 flow cell. Under the source paper's analysis protocol: Because only junctional sequences without quality scores were contained in the immunoSEQ output, filtering matching that applied to full-length reads could not be performed. To assign V/J genes and CDR3, sequences were annotated using PyIR, a Python wrapper for IgBLAST v1.9, with IMGT germline references. Reads were removed for weak V/J assignments (E-value above 1e-6), missing CDR3, stop codons, out-of-frame junctions, or ambiguous translated residues. V3J clonotypes were defined by identical inferred V gene, J gene, and CDR3 amino acid sequence. Percentage overlap between repertoires was calculated by dividing the number of shared unique clonotypes by the size of the smaller repertoire. RTK rarefaction, the Chao1 estimator, and Recon v2.1 estimates of unobserved clonotypes were used to assess repertoire richness. Generation probabilities for all TCRbeta clonotypes obtained by the gDNA method from a few donors were computed using OLGA. TCRdb took over this immuneACCESS table, retaining in-frame rearrangements with V and J assigned. Such tables are incomplete; in checked studies, under half of the missing clones stem from an unresolved V gene, and the remainder is unexplained. V and J calls and clone size come straight from that table; D and trimming were deduced from the DNA. Across this sample there are about 870,000 clones, with roughly 92% seen only once. Together, the top ten hold about 25% of the sample.

Trimming costs V 4 bases and J 7 bases, and their ends lie 8 bases apart. The CDR1 and CDR2 encoded by the germline V gene are SGHRS and YFSETQ. The CDR3 goes from the cysteine to the phenylalanine over 11 residues. Just CDR3 DNA is preserved here, 33 bases in frame from base 1. As regards this clone: Its recognized antigen is unknown. Per-nucleotide qualities are absent, and no much larger clonotype sits a single base away.

CD8 naive samples were CD45RO-negative cells positively selected for CCR7, giving a CD45RA+CCR7+ population that excluded TemRA cells. Donors were healthy HIV-negative adults with no recently reported acute infections or vaccinations. Only Caucasian adults living in Nashville, Tennessee, USA were represented among the donors. Blood was obtained by leukapheresis, after which PBMCs were separated by Ficoll-Histopaque density gradient centrifugation and cryopreserved in liquid nitrogen vapor phase. Purity and quantity of every magnetically sorted T cell population were checked by analytical flow cytometry. Genomic DNA was isolated from every sorted fraction and measured by UV absorbance on a Nanodrop 2000c.

The origin of this receptor is a man between 25 and 39 years old in good health. The rearrangement joined TRBV5-1 to TRBJ1-1, with an unclear D gene assignment. Sequenced sample: naive CD8+ T cells sorted from blood. The label giving this sample's cell subset or site can be read as: CD45RA+CCR7+. DNA sequence: TGCGCCAGCAGCGCGGGCGATGAAGCTTTCTTT. It translates to CASSAGDEAFF. Full variable domain (CDR3 extended with the reference TRBV5-1 and TRBJ1-1 proteins): KAGVTQTPRYLIKTRGQQVTLSCSPISGHRSVSWYQQTPGQGLQFLFEYFSETQRNKGNFPGRFSGRQFSNSRSEMNVSTLELGDSALYLCASSAGDEAFFGQGTRLTVV.